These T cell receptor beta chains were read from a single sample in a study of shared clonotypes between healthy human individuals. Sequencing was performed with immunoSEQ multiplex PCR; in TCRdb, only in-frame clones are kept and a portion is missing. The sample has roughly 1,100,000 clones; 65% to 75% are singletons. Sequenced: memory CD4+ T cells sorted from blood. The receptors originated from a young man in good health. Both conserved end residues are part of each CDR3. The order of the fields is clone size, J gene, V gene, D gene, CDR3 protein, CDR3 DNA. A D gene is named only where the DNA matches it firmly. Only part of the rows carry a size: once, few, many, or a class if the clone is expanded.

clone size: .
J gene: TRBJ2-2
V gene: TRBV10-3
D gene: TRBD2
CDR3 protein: CASQAGTNTGELFF
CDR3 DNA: TGTGCCTCCCAAGCGGGGACGAACACCGGGGAGCTGTTTTTT

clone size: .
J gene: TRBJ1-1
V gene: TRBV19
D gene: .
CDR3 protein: CASSTGVGGEAFF
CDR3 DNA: TGTGCCAGTAGTACCGGGGTGGGTGGTGAAGCTTTCTTT

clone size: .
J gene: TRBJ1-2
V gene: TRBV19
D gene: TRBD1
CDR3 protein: CASRTGEVGYTF
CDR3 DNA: TGTGCCAGTCGGACAGGGGAGGTTGGCTACACCTTC

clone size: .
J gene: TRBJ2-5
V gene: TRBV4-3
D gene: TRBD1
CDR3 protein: CASARQGGETQYF
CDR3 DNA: TGCGCCAGCGCTCGACAGGGCGGGGAGACCCAGTACTTC

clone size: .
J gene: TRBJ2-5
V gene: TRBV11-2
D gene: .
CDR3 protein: CASSLGSQGQETQYF
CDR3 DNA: TGTGCCAGCAGCTTAGGGTCTCAGGGACAAGAGACCCAGTACTTC

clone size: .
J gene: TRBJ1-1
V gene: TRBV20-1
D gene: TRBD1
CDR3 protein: CSARTGGQAFF
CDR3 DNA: TGCAGTGCCCGGACAGGGGGTCAGGCTTTCTTT

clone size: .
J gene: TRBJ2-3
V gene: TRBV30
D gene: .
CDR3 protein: CAWSLARTPDTQYF
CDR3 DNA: TGTGCCTGGAGCCTAGCGAGAACCCCAGATACGCAGTATTTT

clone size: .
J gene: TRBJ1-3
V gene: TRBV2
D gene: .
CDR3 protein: CASSLVGGSGSGNTIYF
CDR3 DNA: TGTGCCAGCAGTCTAGTCGGGGGTTCGGGCTCTGGAAACACCATATATTTT

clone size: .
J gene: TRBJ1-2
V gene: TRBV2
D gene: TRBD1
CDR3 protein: CASRAGQTNYGYTF
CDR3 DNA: TGTGCCAGCAGAGCGGGACAGACTAACTATGGCTACACCTTC

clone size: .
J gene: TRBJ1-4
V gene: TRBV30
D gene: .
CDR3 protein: CAWTLRGKLFF
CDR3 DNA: TGTGCCTGGACCCTCCGTGGAAAACTGTTTTTT

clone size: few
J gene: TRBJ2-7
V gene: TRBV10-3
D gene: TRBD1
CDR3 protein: CAISRGTDYEQYF
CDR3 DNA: TGTGCCATCAGCCGTGGGACAGACTACGAGCAGTACTTC

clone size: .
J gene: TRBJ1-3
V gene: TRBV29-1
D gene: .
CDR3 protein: CSAGTEGNTIYF
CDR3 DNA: TGCAGCGCCGGGACGGAGGGAAACACCATATATTTT

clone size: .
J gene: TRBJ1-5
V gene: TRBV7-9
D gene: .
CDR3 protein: CASSLVGDSNQPQHF
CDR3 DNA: TGTGCCAGCAGCTTAGTAGGGGACAGCAATCAGCCCCAGCATTTT

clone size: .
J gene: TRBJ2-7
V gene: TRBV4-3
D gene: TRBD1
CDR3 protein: CASSQQTGTGLEYF
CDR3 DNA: TGCGCCAGCAGCCAACAAACGGGGACAGGGTTGGAGTACTTC

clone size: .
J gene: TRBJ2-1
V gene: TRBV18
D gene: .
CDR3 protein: CASSPVFGEQFF
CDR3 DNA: TGTGCCAGCTCACCAGTGTTTGGTGAGCAGTTCTTC

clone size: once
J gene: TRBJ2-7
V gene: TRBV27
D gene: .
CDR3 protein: CASSGQGKGDEQYF
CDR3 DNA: TGTGCCAGCAGTGGGCAGGGTAAGGGCGACGAGCAGTACTTC

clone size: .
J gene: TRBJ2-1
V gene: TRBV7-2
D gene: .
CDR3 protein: CASSGASVNEQFF
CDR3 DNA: TGTGCCAGCAGCGGGGCCAGCGTCAATGAGCAGTTCTTC

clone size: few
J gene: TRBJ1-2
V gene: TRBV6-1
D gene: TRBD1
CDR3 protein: CASRLDRANYGYTF
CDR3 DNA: TGTGCCAGCAGGTTGGACAGGGCTAACTATGGCTACACCTTC

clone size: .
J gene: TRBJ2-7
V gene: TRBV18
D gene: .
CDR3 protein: CASSPGQVFSYEQYF
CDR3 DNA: TGTGCCAGCTCTCCCGGTCAGGTGTTCTCCTACGAGCAGTACTTC

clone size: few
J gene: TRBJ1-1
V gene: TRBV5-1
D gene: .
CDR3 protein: CASSPRGYTEAFF
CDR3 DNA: TGCGCCAGCAGCCCCCGTGGATACACTGAAGCTTTCTTT

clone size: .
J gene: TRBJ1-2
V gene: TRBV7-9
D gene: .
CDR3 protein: CASSPVGGAETGYTF
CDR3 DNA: TGTGCCAGCAGCCCCGTGGGAGGAGCAGAGACTGGCTACACCTTC

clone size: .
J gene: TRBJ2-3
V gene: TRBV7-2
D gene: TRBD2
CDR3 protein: CASRYIGSGGPTDTQYF
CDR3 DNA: TGTGCCAGCAGATACATAGGTAGCGGGGGCCCCACAGATACGCAGTATTTT

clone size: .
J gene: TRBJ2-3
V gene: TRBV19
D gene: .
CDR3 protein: CASKAATSTDTQYF
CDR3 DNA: TGTGCCAGTAAAGCGGCGACTAGCACAGATACGCAGTATTTT

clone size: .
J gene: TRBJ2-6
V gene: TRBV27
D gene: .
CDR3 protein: CASSLLATGAYTSGANVLTF
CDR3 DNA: TGTGCCAGCAGTCTACTAGCCACGGGGGCGTACACCTCTGGGGCCAACGTCCTGACTTTC

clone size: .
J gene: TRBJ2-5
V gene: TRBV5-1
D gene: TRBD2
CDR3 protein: CASSLAPSGGAATQYF
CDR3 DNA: TGCGCCAGCAGCTTGGCGCCTAGCGGGGGGGCGGCGACCCAGTACTTC

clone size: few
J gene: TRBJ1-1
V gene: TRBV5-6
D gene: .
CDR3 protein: CASSLGYLNTEAFF
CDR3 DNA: TGTGCCAGCAGCTTGGGGTATCTGAACACTGAAGCTTTCTTT

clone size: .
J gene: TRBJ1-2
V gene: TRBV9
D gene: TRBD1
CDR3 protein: CASSAGGQSYGYTF
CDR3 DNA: TGTGCCAGCAGCGCAGGGGGACAAAGCTATGGCTACACCTTC

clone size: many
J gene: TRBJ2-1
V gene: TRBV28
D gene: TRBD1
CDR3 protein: CASSLETGGSNEQFF
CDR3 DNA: TGTGCCAGCAGTTTAGAGACAGGGGGTAGCAATGAGCAGTTCTTC

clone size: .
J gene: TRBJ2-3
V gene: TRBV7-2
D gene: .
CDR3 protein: CASSLNRVGTDTQYF
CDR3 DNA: TGTGCCAGCAGCTTAAATCGGGTGGGCACAGATACGCAGTATTTT

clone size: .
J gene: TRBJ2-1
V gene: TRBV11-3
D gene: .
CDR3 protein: CASSLADGGPNNEQFF
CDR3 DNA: TGTGCCAGCAGCCTAGCCGACGGGGGCCCCAACAATGAGCAGTTCTTC

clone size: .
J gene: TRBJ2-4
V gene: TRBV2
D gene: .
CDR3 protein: CASSDRRDPFSKNIQYF
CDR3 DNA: TGTGCCAGCAGTGACAGGCGGGACCCCTTTTCCAAAAACATTCAGTACTTC

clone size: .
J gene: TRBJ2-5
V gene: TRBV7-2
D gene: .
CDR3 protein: CASSSDQETQYF
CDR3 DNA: TGTGCCAGCAGCTCCGACCAAGAGACCCAGTACTTC

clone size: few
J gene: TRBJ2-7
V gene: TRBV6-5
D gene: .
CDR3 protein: CASSSRPGTYEQYF
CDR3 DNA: TGTGCCAGCAGTTCCCGGCCAGGAACCTACGAGCAGTACTTC

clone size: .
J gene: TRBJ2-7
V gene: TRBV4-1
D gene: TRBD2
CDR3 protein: CASSRGGPLAGGPHEQYF
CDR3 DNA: TGCGCCAGCAGCCGAGGAGGGCCCCTAGCGGGGGGGCCTCACGAGCAGTACTTC

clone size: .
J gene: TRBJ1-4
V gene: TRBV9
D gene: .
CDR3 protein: CASSVGSLGEKLFF
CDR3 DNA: TGTGCCAGCAGCGTAGGGAGCTTGGGCGAAAAACTGTTTTTT

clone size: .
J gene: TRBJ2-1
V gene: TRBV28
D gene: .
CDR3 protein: CASSSLGGGEDEQFF
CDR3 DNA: TGTGCCAGCAGTTCCTTAGGGGGGGGCGAGGATGAGCAGTTCTTC

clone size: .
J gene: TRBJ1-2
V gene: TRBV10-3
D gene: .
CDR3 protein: CAISLTGHYTF
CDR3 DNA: TGTGCCATCAGCCTAACAGGGCACTACACCTTC

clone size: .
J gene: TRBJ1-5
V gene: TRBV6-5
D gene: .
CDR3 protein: CASSGSINQPQHF
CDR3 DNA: TGTGCCAGCAGTGGAAGCATCAATCAGCCCCAGCATTTT

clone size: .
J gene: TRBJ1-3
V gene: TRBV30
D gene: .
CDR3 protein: CAWSSKTDSGNTIYF
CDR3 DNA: TGTGCCTGGAGTTCTAAGACTGACTCTGGAAACACCATATATTTT

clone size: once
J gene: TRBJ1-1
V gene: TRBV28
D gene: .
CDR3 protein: CASNPGSGQRTFDTEAFF
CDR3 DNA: TGTGCCAGCAACCCGGGATCTGGGCAGCGTACATTCGACACTGAAGCTTTCTTT

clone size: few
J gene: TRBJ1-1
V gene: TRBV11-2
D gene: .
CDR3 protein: CASSFSSAAEAFF
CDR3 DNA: TGTGCCAGCAGCTTCTCATCAGCGGCTGAAGCTTTCTTT

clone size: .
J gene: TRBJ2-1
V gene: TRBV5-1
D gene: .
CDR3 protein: CASSSFGGSVDEQFF
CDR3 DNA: TGCGCCAGCAGCTCCTTTGGGGGGTCTGTGGATGAGCAGTTCTTC

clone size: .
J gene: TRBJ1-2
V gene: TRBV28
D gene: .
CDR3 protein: CASSLRTGSGYTF
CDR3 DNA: TGTGCCAGCAGTTTAAGAACAGGGAGCGGCTACACCTTC

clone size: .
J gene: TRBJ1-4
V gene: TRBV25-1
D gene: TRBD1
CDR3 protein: CASSDDRGTEKLFF
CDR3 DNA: TGTGCCAGCAGTGACGACAGGGGAACGGAAAAACTGTTTTTT

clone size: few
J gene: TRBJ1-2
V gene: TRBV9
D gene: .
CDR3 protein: CASSVAPGVGYGYTF
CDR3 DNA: TGTGCCAGCAGCGTAGCACCGGGGGTCGGTTATGGCTACACCTTC